A selection of T cell receptor beta chains follows, all from one sample in a study of blood T cells in healthy people across ages. TCRdb passed the 5' RACE reads through MiXCR, listing each CDR3 protein once. Of some 1.4 million distinct CDR3 sequences listed, roughly 40% are singletons. Sequenced input: blood. These receptors were collected from a woman aged 18-29 years in good health. Each CDR3 is given with its conserved first and last residue. A D gene is named only where the DNA matches it firmly. Expanded clones are given a class, and other clones once, few, many or no size at all.

NA,TRBJ1-1,TRBV7-9,NA,TGTGCCAGCAGCTTAGCAAGGCACACTGAAGCTTTCTTT,CASSLARHTEAFF
NA,TRBJ2-7,TRBV29-1,NA,TGCAGCGTTACTGGACAGTGGTCCTACGAGCAGTACTTC,CSVTGQWSYEQYF
NA,TRBJ1-3,TRBV10-3,NA,TGTGCCATCAGTGAGAACGGTAACACCATATATTTT,CAISENGNTIYF
TRBD1,TRBJ2-5,TRBV20-1,NA,TGCAGTGCCCGGGACAGGAATGAGCAGTACTTC,CSARDRNEQYF
NA,TRBJ2-7,TRBV2,NA,TGTGCCAGCAGTAAGGAGACGTCAAACGAGCAGTACTTC,CASSKETSNEQYF
NA,TRBJ2-1,TRBV7-2,NA,TGTGCCAGCAGCCCACCCTATATCCCTGAGCAGTTCTTC,CASSPPYIPEQFF
NA,TRBJ1-2,TRBV12-3/TRBV12-4,few,TGTGCCAGTACAAAAAGGGGGGGATATGGCTACACCTTC,CASTKRGGYGYTF
TRBD1,TRBJ2-1,TRBV5-1,few,TGCGCCAGCAGAGGTGACAGGGGGCCCAATGAGCAGTTCTTC,CASRGDRGPNEQFF
NA,TRBJ1-5,TRBV28,few,TGTGCCAGCAGTCCCCCATCCAATCAGCCCCAGCATTTT,CASSPPSNQPQHF
TRBD1,TRBJ1-5,TRBV29-1,few,TGCAGCGTTGAAAGGGGGCGCGATCAGCCCCAGCATTTT,CSVERGRDQPQHF
NA,TRBJ1-1,TRBV12-3/TRBV12-4,NA,TGTGCCAGCAGTTTTAGCACTGGCACTGAAGCTTTCTTT,CASSFSTGTEAFF
NA,TRBJ2-1,TRBV29-1,many,TGCAGCGTTGAAGATCACTCGGGAGTCTCCTACAATGAGCAGTTCTTC,CSVEDHSGVSYNEQFF
TRBD1,TRBJ1-2,TRBV2,NA,TGTGCCAGCAGTGAAACAGGGGGCGGTGGCTACACCTTC,CASSETGGGGYTF
TRBD1,TRBJ1-6,TRBV4-1,NA,TGCGCCAGCAGCCCGAAAGGAGGGGGCTCGAGTAATTCACCCCTCCACTTT,CASSPKGGGSSNSPLHF
TRBD2,TRBJ2-7,TRBV9,NA,TGTGCCAGCAGCGTAGAGGGACTAGCGGATTATTACGAGCAGTACTTC,CASSVEGLADYYEQYF
TRBD1,TRBJ2-5,TRBV7-9,NA,TGTGCCAGCAGGGCCGGGACAGGGGGCGCCCGGGAGACCCAGTACTTC,CASRAGTGGARETQYF
TRBD1,TRBJ1-6,TRBV28,NA,TGTGCCAGCAAAGCCGGGACAGGGGGCTCACCCCTCCACTTT,CASKAGTGGSPLHF
NA,TRBJ2-7,TRBV6-6,NA,TGTGCCAGCACCTCCGGCGGAACCTACGAGCAGTACTTC,CASTSGGTYEQYF
TRBD1,TRBJ2-1,TRBV20-1,NA,TGCAGTGCTAGGTCGGGACAGAAAAATGAGCAGTTCTTC,CSARSGQKNEQFF
TRBD1,TRBJ1-4,TRBV20-1,NA,TGCAGTGCGGCCAACCTTCGGACAGGGAATGAAAAACTGTTTTTT,CSAANLRTGNEKLFF
NA,TRBJ1-1,TRBV27,NA,TGTGCCAGCAGTTTCCGTGGGGGTGAAGCTTTCTTT,CASSFRGGEAFF
TRBD1,TRBJ2-5,TRBV28,few,TGTGCCAGCAGTGGGACAGCCCTACAAGAGACCCAGTACTTC,CASSGTALQETQYF
NA,TRBJ1-1,TRBV28,NA,TGTGCCAGCAGTGCGTCAGGGATCTCTGAAGCTTTCTTT,CASSASGISEAFF
NA,TRBJ1-4,TRBV20-1,NA,TGCGGTGCTAGTAGGGGCCCGAGGGCAACTAATGAAAAACTGTTTTTT,CGASRGPRATNEKLFF
NA,TRBJ2-7,TRBV27,few,TGTGCCAGCAGTTCCGCCGGGCCCCTTCGGACCCACGAGCAGTACTTC,CASSSAGPLRTHEQYF
NA,TRBJ1-1,TRBV12-3/TRBV12-4,NA,TGTGCCAGCAGTTCCGCGGGGGCTGAAGCTTTCTTT,CASSSAGAEAFF
NA,TRBJ2-5,TRBV7-9,many,TGTGCCAGCAGCTTACCTAAGGTCTTACAAGAGACCCAGTACTTC,CASSLPKVLQETQYF
NA,TRBJ1-1,TRBV7-9,NA,TGTGCCATTATAGTAAGGGGAAGCACTGAAGCTTTCTTT,CAIIVRGSTEAFF
NA,TRBJ2-3,TRBV6-5,many,TGTGCCAGCAGCTACGGCGGGACTAGCACAGATACGCAGTATTTT,CASSYGGTSTDTQYF
TRBD2,TRBJ2-7,TRBV13,few,TGTGCCAGCAGCTCTTGGACTAGCGGGCGCTACGAGCAGTACTTC,CASSSWTSGRYEQYF
TRBD1,TRBJ1-5,TRBV20-1,NA,TGCAGTGCCCCGCGAGCAGGGGGTAGCAATCAGCCCCAGCATTTT,CSAPRAGGSNQPQHF
TRBD2,TRBJ2-3,TRBV6-1,NA,TGTGCCAGCACCGAATCTAGCGGGAGGGGAAGCACAGATACGCAGTATTTT,CASTESSGRGSTDTQYF